The rows below give T cell receptor beta chains drawn from one sample of a study of blood T cell repertoires in COVID-19. Clones were read by immunoSEQ multiplex PCR, and TCRdb kept only the in-frame ones, dropping some. The data hold fewer than 250,000 clones, with 86% observed a single time. Sequencing input: PBMCs or T cells enriched from blood (not recorded which). The receptors were sampled from a woman in her thirties or forties with acute COVID-19. The CDR3 runs from the conserved cysteine through the conserved F or W. The D gene is left open where the match is weak. Only some rows state a clone size, as once, few, many or a class for expanded clones.

TRBD2 TRBJ2-3 TRBV19 NA TGTGCCAGTAGTATCCCTGGGACTAGCGGGAGCACAGATACGCAGTATTTT CASSIPGTSGSTDTQYF
TRBD1 TRBJ2-2 TRBV18 once TGTGCCAGCTCACAGGGGGCCGGCACCGGGGAGCTGTTTTTT CASSQGAGTGELFF
NA TRBJ1-2 TRBV9 once TGTGCCAGCAGCGTAGGGGGCAGGCCTCGGGACTATGGCTACACCTTC CASSVGGRPRDYGYTF
TRBD1 TRBJ2-1 TRBV5-6 NA TGTGCCAGCAGCCGTGGTTGGACAGGACGATACAATGAGCAGTTCTTC CASSRGWTGRYNEQFF
TRBD1 TRBJ1-2 TRBV19 NA TGTGCCAGTAGTATCCGGGACAGGATCTATGGCTACACCTTC CASSIRDRIYGYTF
TRBD2 TRBJ2-7 TRBV5-6 NA TGTGCCAGCAGCTTGAGTCTCTACCGGCGGGGGGACGAGCAGTACTTC CASSLSLYRRGDEQYF
NA TRBJ1-1 TRBV20-1 NA TGCAGTGCTAGTTCGGGGGCTGAAGCTTTCTTT CSASSGAEAFF
TRBD1 TRBJ2-5 TRBV5-5 NA TGTGCCAGCAGCTACAGGGGGAAGGAGACCCAGTACTTC CASSYRGKETQYF
TRBD2 TRBJ2-1 TRBV11-3 NA TGTGCCAGCAGCCCGCGGGGACTATTGAGGGATGAGCAGTTCTTC CASSPRGLLRDEQFF
NA TRBJ1-1 TRBV19 once TGTGCCAGTAGTATATCCGGTAACACTGAAGCTTTCTTT CASSISGNTEAFF
TRBD2 TRBJ2-5 TRBV4-1 NA TGCGCCAGCAGCCATTGGGTGGTAGCGGGAGGGAGTCAAGAGACCCAGTACTTC CASSHWVVAGGSQETQYF
NA TRBJ2-7 TRBV11-2 NA TGTGCCAGCAGTCGTTTAGTAACGGCCTACGAGCAGTACTTC CASSRLVTAYEQYF
NA TRBJ2-5 TRBV24-1 NA TGTGCCACCAGTGATTCGACTACGAGAGAGACCCAGTACTTC CATSDSTTRETQYF
NA TRBJ1-2 TRBV19 NA TGTGCCAGCCAGGAAAACCGACAGGCATCTTATGGCTACACCTTC CASQENRQASYGYTF
TRBD2 TRBJ2-3 TRBV7-8 NA TGTGCCAGCGCCTGGGGAGGGGCAAATACGGATACGCAGTATTTT CASAWGGANTDTQYF
NA TRBJ1-2 TRBV2 NA TGTGCCAGCAGTGAAGTGCTGGCGGGCTATGGCTACACCTTC CASSEVLAGYGYTF
NA TRBJ1-1 TRBV28 NA TGTGCCAGCAGTATCCCCGGACAGAACACTGAAGCTTTCTTT CASSIPGQNTEAFF
TRBD1 TRBJ1-1 TRBV4-1 NA TGCGCCAGCAGCCCCGGGACAGGGGGAAGCACTGAAGCTTTCTTT CASSPGTGGSTEAFF
NA TRBJ2-7 TRBV5-1 NA TGCGCCAGCAGCCCGGGTCTAAGCTCCTACGAGCAGTACTTC CASSPGLSSYEQYF